This passage covers 27 T cell receptor beta chains from one sample sequenced in a study of T-cell memory formation after mild COVID-19 (dated by TCRdb to 2020 to 2022). Library preparation used 5' RACE. TCRdb shows the sequencer as Illumina NovaSeq 6000. TCRdb's own reprocessing of the public reads used fastp at Q25 and MiXCR and kept productive beta chains. Entries that share a CDR3 protein sequence are merged under the most common genes and DNA. In this sample the table shows approximately 400,000 distinct CDR3 sequences, approximately 19% of which occur a single time. Jointly, the top ten make up approximately 21% of the sample. The sample was PBMCs or a T cell subset sorted from them (not recorded which). The source of these receptors is a man aged 18 to 30 who had mild COVID-19 (a few samples of this study predate the infection). The sample titles of this study are shuffled in the database, so cell type and time point are left out; the donor was told from shared clones.

This clonotype was seen a few times. The chain is built from TRBV12-3 or TRBV12-4 and TRBJ1-4; a weak D match, TRBD1 (5 bases). This CDR3 has 11 residues. V was trimmed by 7 bases and J by 8 bases, leaving 8 bases between them. CDR3 sequence (DNA): TGTGCCAGCACCCAGGGCGAAAAACTGTTTTTT. Its protein product is CASTQGEKLFF.

This clonotype came up a few times. The chain is built from TRBV18 and TRBJ2-7, with TRBD1 matching 8 bases. Trimming took 6 bases from V and 0 from J; bases not matched to a gene: 7. The CDR3 is made up of 15 amino acids. CDR1 is KGHSH, CDR2 LQKENI, per germline. The CDR3 DNA reads as TGTGCCAGCTCCCCCGGGACAGGCTTCTCCTACGAGCAGTACGTC. The encoded protein is CASSPGTGFSYEQYV.

This clonotype was observed a handful of times. V and J are TRBV4-3 and TRBJ2-2, with a tentative D call TRBD1 (6 bases). Germline CDR1 LGHNA, CDR2 YSLEER. V was clipped by 0 bases and J by 3 bases, with 11 bases between them. CDR3 size: 16 residues. The CDR3 DNA is TGCGCCAGCAGCCAAGATTTGGGGGCGTACACCGGGGAGCTGTTTTTT. Amino acid sequence: CASSQDLGAYTGELFF.

This clonotype was seen a handful of times. The CDR3: CATLRQGGSYNSPLHF. The DNA for the CDR3 is TGTGCCACCCTTCGACAGGGAGGGTCCTATAATTCACCCCTCCACTTT. The chain couples TRBV24-1 to TRBJ1-6; 7 nucleotides line up with TRBD1. Germline V gives CDR1 KGHDR, CDR2 SFDVKD. V lost 9 bases and J lost 1; bases outside the gene matches: 8. The CDR3 runs to 16 residues.

This chain joins TRBV20-1 and TRBJ1-2; TRBD1 is a possible D gene (5 bases). The length of the CDR3 is 12 residues. CDR1 and CDR2 from the germline V gene are DFQATT and SNEGSKA (reference sequence). Trimming stripped 1 base from V and 6 bases from J, with 9 bases between. The CDR3 sequence is CSARGGANGYTF. The CDR3 DNA is TGCAGTGCTAGAGGAGGGGCCAATGGCTACACCTTC.

This sequence joins TRBV6-1 and TRBJ2-7, with 8 bases lining up with TRBD1. Germline V gene lookup returns CDR1 MNHNS and CDR2 SASEGT. V gave up 2 bases and J gave up 4 bases; unmatched junction bases: 4. CDR3 length: 14 amino acids. CDR3 amino acids: CASSEMGQDYEQYF. The CDR3 coding sequence is TGTGCCAGCAGTGAAATGGGACAGGATTACGAGCAGTACTTC.

This clonotype showed up just a few times. The rearrangement links TRBV12-3 or TRBV12-4 to TRBJ2-3; 8 bases match TRBD2. The CDR3 has 14 amino acids. Trimming took 7 bases from V and 8 from J; bases not matched to a gene: 11. DNA for the CDR3: TGTGCCAGCACCAGAGAGCGGGGGTCTGCTACGCAGTATTTT. Amino acids: CASTRERGSATQYF.

The V and J genes are TRBV30 and TRBJ1-5, with D maybe TRBD1 (5 bases). The CDR3 is 14 amino acids. Trimming removed 0 bases at V and 4 bases at J, with 10 bases between. The germline V gene has CDR1 GTSNPN and CDR2 SVGIG (reference sequence). CDR3 sequence: CAWSVLGGNQPQHF. In nucleotides, the CDR3 is TGTGCCTGGAGTGTACTTGGGGGTAATCAGCCCCAGCATTTT.

The V gene is TRBV6-5, the J gene TRBJ1-5; no firm D call. The CDR3 has 13 residues. Germline lookup yields CDR1 MNHEY and CDR2 SVGAGI. V was shortened by 3 bases and J by 5 bases, with 8 bases between the two germline ends. The CDR3 region is CASSYTVDQPQHF. CDR3 sequence (DNA): TGTGCCAGCAGTTATACCGTAGATCAGCCCCAGCATTTT.

This clonotype appeared a single time. This chain joins TRBV12-3 or TRBV12-4 and TRBJ1-1; a weak D match, TRBD1 (5 bases). The length of the CDR3 is 14 residues. Trimming left V 3 bases short and J 5 bases short, with 13 bases between. The CDR3 DNA follows: TGTGCCAGCAGTTTCCTGGGGGGAGGAACTGAAGCTTTCTTT. It is translated as CASSFLGGGTEAFF.

This clonotype was seen only a few times. This sequence joins TRBV27 and TRBJ2-7; 11 bases match TRBD2. Germline values: CDR1 MNHEY, CDR2 SMNVEV (reference sequence). This CDR3 comprises 17 residues. Trimming removed 6 bases from V and 3 bases from J; junction bases left unmatched: 13. CDR3 in amino acids: CASSQKSLGLADYEQYF. As DNA, the CDR3 is TGTGCCAGCAGCCAAAAGTCTCTGGGACTAGCGGACTACGAGCAGTACTTC.

The chain joins TRBV4-3 to TRBJ2-2; TRBD1 matches at 9 bases. The V segment lost 0 bases and the J segment 5 bases; nucleotides outside the gene matches: 10. The CDR3 consists of 18 residues. Per germline, CDR1 LGHNA and CDR2 YSLEER. CDR3 coding DNA: TGCGCCAGCAGCCAAGACGTTAGGGACAGGGCCAGAACCGGGGAGCTGTTTTTT. It encodes CASSQDVRDRARTGELFF.

This clonotype was seen many times. This rearrangement joins TRBV6-6 to TRBJ1-2; tentative D call: TRBD1 (5 bases). The CDR3 totals 14 residues. With 5 bases removed from V and 0 bases from J, the gap between germline ends came to 10 bases. Germline assignment: CDR1 MNHNY and CDR2 SVGAGI (reference sequence). The CDR3 loop reads CASSPPGANYGYTF. The CDR3 nucleotides are TGTGCCAGCAGTCCCCCGGGGGCTAACTATGGCTACACCTTC.

This clonotype occurred a few times. The chain carries TRBV5-5 and TRBJ1-1, with D hard to call. This CDR3 spans 13 amino acids. Trimming left V 2 bases short and J 3 bases short, with 8 bases between. Germline lookup yields CDR1 SGHKS and CDR2 YYEKEE (reference sequence). In DNA, the CDR3 is TGTGCCAGCAGCTTAATCTCGGACACTGAAGCTTTCTTT. It is translated as CASSLISDTEAFF.

The chain uses TRBV4-3 and TRBJ2-1; the D gene is possibly TRBD1 (5 bases). V lost 6 bases and J lost 0, with 12 bases in between. Germline CDR1 LGHNA, CDR2 YSLEER. This CDR3 spans 15 amino acids. The CDR3 loop reads CASRSQGFSYNEQFF. Here the CDR3 DNA reads TGCGCCAGCAGATCCCAGGGATTCTCCTACAATGAGCAGTTCTTC.

V is TRBV6-5 and J is TRBJ1-1, with D uncertain. The V gene lost 5 bases and the J gene lost 5 bases, with 21 bases spanning the gap. The germline V gene has CDR1 MNHEY and CDR2 SVGAGI. This CDR3 comprises 16 residues. The CDR3 loop is CASSLQHVEFRTEAFF. CDR3 nucleotides: TGTGCCAGCAGTCTTCAGCACGTGGAATTTCGGACTGAAGCTTTCTTT.

This sequence joins TRBV10-3 and TRBJ1-5; 7 bases align to TRBD1. Germline V lookup: CDR1 ENHRY, CDR2 SYGVKD. The V and J ends lost 6 bases and 6 bases, in that order; junction bases with no gene match: 8. The CDR3 extends over 14 amino acids. The CDR3 is CAISPDREGQPQHF. CDR3 DNA sequence: TGTGCCATCAGCCCAGACAGGGAGGGTCAGCCCCAGCATTTT.

This clonotype has more than one count but fewer than ten. This chain's CDR3 is CSAAVGLSFYNEQFF. As DNA, the CDR3 is TGCAGTGCTGCCGTCGGACTCTCCTTCTACAATGAGCAGTTCTTC. The rearrangement uses TRBV20-1 and TRBJ2-1, with D perhaps matching TRBD2 (5 bases). V was cut by 5 bases and J by 3 bases, with 17 bases left in between. The CDR3 runs 15 residues. CDR1 DFQATT and CDR2 SNEGSKA come from the germline V gene (reference sequence).

The chain combines TRBV7-2 with TRBJ1-1; D not certain. The germline CDR1 and CDR2 sequences are SGHTA and FQGNSA. This CDR3 comprises 15 residues. Trimming stripped 1 base from V and 1 base from J, with 10 bases between. The CDR3 region is CASSLEVRTNTEAFF. In DNA, the CDR3 is TGTGCCAGCAGCTTAGAGGTCAGGACGAACACTGAAGCTTTCTTT.

This clonotype was found a few times. The chain links TRBV19 to TRBJ1-4, with D possibly TRBD1 on 5 matching bases. Germline V gives CDR1 LNHDA, CDR2 SQIVND (reference sequence). The CDR3 totals 17 residues. Trimming removed 6 bases at V and 3 bases at J, with 20 bases between. The DNA of the CDR3 is TGTGCCAGTAGATTGGGGCGGACGGTCCGGGCTAATGAAAAACTGTTTTTT. As protein: CASRLGRTVRANEKLFF.

In its sample, this clonotype was seen a few times. The CDR3 here is CSVDRAAEAFF. CDR3 bases: TGCAGTGTCGACAGGGCCGCTGAAGCTTTCTTT. J is TRBJ1-1 and V is TRBV20-1; 7 positions agree with TRBD1. Germline lookup yields CDR1 DFQATT and CDR2 SNEGSKA (reference sequence). With V trimmed by 7 bases and J by 6 bases, 5 bases remained unmatched. There are 11 residues in the CDR3.

This chain joins TRBV6-5 and TRBJ1-3, with 8 bases identical to TRBD1. Germline CDR1 and CDR2: MNHEY and SVGAGI. The CDR3 runs 17 residues. Trimming cost V 0 bases and J 4 bases; bases outside gene matches: 8. The CDR3 is CASSYSPGGFEGNTIYF. DNA of the CDR3: TGTGCCAGCAGTTACTCTCCAGGGGGCTTCGAGGGAAACACCATATATTTT.

Ten or more counts support this clonotype. Germline and junction disagree at one end, which may indicate a read error. The chain is built from TRBV5-1 and TRBJ1-1, with TRBD1 matching 7 bases. Germline CDR1 and CDR2: SGHRS and YFSETQ. This CDR3 is 14 amino acids long. Written as DNA, the CDR3 is TGTGCCAGCAGTCCCCGGACAGGAAACACTGAAGCTTTCTTT. Its protein is CASSPRTGNTEAFF.

This clonotype was seen more than once but under ten times. The J gene is TRBJ1-5, the V gene TRBV5-1; no reliable D call. This CDR3 region has 15 residues. V dropped 4 bases and J dropped 4 bases, with 15 bases sitting between them. Per the germline V gene, CDR1 is SGHRS and CDR2 is YFSETQ. Written as DNA, the CDR3 is TGCGCCAGCAGCCTAGGGCCCGGAGGTAATCAGCCCCAGCATTTT. Protein sequence: CASSLGPGGNQPQHF.

V usage is TRBV6-1 and J usage is TRBJ1-1; 11 bases are a match to TRBD1. This CDR3 contains 14 residues. Trimming at V came to 5 bases and at J to 5 bases, leaving 4 bases not matched to a gene. CDR1 and CDR2 (germline): MNHNS, SASEGT. The CDR3 bases are TGTGCCAGCAGTAGGGACAGGGGGTGGACTGAAGCTTTCTTT. Residues: CASSRDRGWTEAFF.

This clonotype came up a few times. V is TRBV7-2 and J is TRBJ1-1, with 8 bases that match TRBD1. Losses at the gene ends were 5 bases for V and 6 bases for J; bases not matched to a gene: 8. The CDR3 totals 14 residues. Germline lookup yields CDR1 SGHTA and CDR2 FQGNSA. DNA for the CDR3: TGTGCCAGCAGCGTCGGACAGGGCTATCCTGAAGCTTTCTTT. This sequence encodes CASSVGQGYPEAFF.

This clonotype showed up many times. The genes are TRBV2 and TRBJ2-4; no clear D gene. The germline V gene encodes CDR1 SNHLY and CDR2 FYNNEI. The CDR3 is 17 residues long. Between the trimmed V and J ends, which lost 2 bases and 0 bases, there was a span of 14 bases. The CDR3 here is CASSETAIGLAKNIQYF. The CDR3 DNA is TGTGCCAGCAGTGAAACGGCAATTGGGCTAGCCAAAAACATTCAGTACTTC.